The 26 T cell receptor beta chains in this list originate from one sample, sequenced in a study of blood T cells in healthy people across ages. Primers used in a second PCR of roughly 7 to 12 cycles were a sample-barcoded 5' primer and a J-beta primer mix. Each CDR3 protein is one row after TCRdb ran MiXCR on the 5' RACE reads. The sample holds 920,000 or so distinct CDR3 sequences; around 43% are singletons and the top ten take approximately 20%. The sequencing sample was made of blood. The source is a woman aged 60-75 years in good health.

In this sample, this clonotype turned up a few times. The chain employs TRBV5-1 and TRBJ2-7; TRBD2 matches at 8 bases. V gave up 1 base and J gave up 7 bases; unmatched junction bases: 7. The CDR3 contains 14 residues. Looked up from germline, CDR1 is SGHRS and CDR2 is YFSETQ. The CDR3 DNA follows: TGCGCCAGCAGCTTGCAGCGGCGGGGGGTTGAGCAGTACTTC. Translating gives CASSLQRRGVEQYF.

V usage is TRBV4-2 and J usage is TRBJ2-3, with 9 bases fitting TRBD2. The trim removed 1 base at V and 7 bases at J, leaving 12 bases unmatched. Germline CDR1 LGHNA, CDR2 YNFKEQ. The CDR3 has 17 amino acids. The CDR3 loop reads CASSQGNQAGGTYTQYF. The CDR3 DNA is TGTGCCAGCAGCCAAGGGAATCAAGCGGGAGGCACCTATACGCAGTATTTT.

The V call is TRBV18, the J call TRBJ2-7; 15 nucleotides align to TRBD2. This CDR3 comprises 19 residues. The junction had 11 bases not matched to a gene; V was cut back by 2 bases and J by 3 bases. From germline, CDR1 is KGHSH and CDR2 LQKENI. The CDR3 DNA follows: TGTGCCAGCTCACCAGACCGGACTAGCGGGAGGGCCCGGGGCTACGAGCAGTACTTC. It encodes CASSPDRTSGRARGYEQYF.

The gene calls are TRBV6-5 and TRBJ2-4, with TRBD2 as a possible D gene (6 bases). The V end was cut by 5 bases, the J end by 13 bases, with 18 bases between. CDR3 size: 13 residues. Germline V gives CDR1 MNHEY, CDR2 SVGAGI. The DNA of the CDR3 is TGTGCCAGCAGTGTGAAGAGGTCGGGAGAGCAGTACTTC. Residues: CASSVKRSGEQYF.

This clonotype has only a few counts. V and J are TRBV20-1 and TRBJ2-5; TRBD2 matches at 7 bases. Germline V gives CDR1 DFQATT, CDR2 SNEGSKA (reference sequence). V shed 6 bases and J 7 bases; nucleotides not matched to a gene: 11. The CDR3 consists of 13 residues. CDR3 region: CSARPDGGGTQYF. The CDR3 DNA reads as TGCAGTGCCAGACCGGACGGCGGGGGGACCCAGTACTTC.

This clonotype was detected a few times. V is TRBV20-1 and J is TRBJ2-7; D ambiguous. The CDR3 contains 11 residues. CDR1 is DFQATT, CDR2 SNEGSKA, per germline (reference sequence). Trimming shortened V by 6 bases and J by 7 bases, and 13 bases separated the two germline ends. The CDR3: CSAPGTIEQYF. The DNA for the CDR3 is TGCAGTGCCCCCGGCACAATTGAGCAGTACTTC.

The V and J genes are TRBV20-1 and TRBJ2-4, with 12 nucleotides matching TRBD1. Germline-derived CDR1 and CDR2 are DFQATT and SNEGSKA (reference sequence). The CDR3 loop spans 19 amino acids. V lost 4 bases to trimming and J lost 9 bases; unmatched junction nucleotides: 22. CDR3 residues: CSAISEKGGTGGERGIQYF. The CDR3 DNA follows: TGCAGTGCTATTTCAGAAAAGGGCGGGACAGGGGGCGAAAGGGGCATTCAGTACTTC.

This clonotype was picked up many times. This chain connects TRBV5-1 to TRBJ2-1; D remains unclear. The germline CDR1 and CDR2 sequences are SGHRS and YFSETQ. Between the trimmed V and J ends, which lost 0 bases and 1 base, there was a span of 8 bases. The CDR3 runs to 15 residues. The DNA of the CDR3 is TGCGCCAGCAGCTTGGGTACGGTGTCCTACAATGAGCAGTTCTTC. It translates to CASSLGTVSYNEQFF. The full variable domain, completed using reference TRBV5-1 and TRBJ2-1, is KAGVTQTPRYLIKTRGQQVTLSCSPISGHRSVSWYQQTPGQGLQFLFEYFSETQRNKGNFPGRFSGRQFSNSRSEMNVSTLELGDSALYLCASSLGTVSYNEQFFGPGTRLTVL.

This clonotype was observed a handful of times. The chain employs TRBV21-1 and TRBJ2-7; TRBD1 is the table's D call, not checked against the DNA. TRBV21-1 is a pseudogene. This CDR3 region has 17 residues. As DNA, the CDR3 is TGTGCCAGCAGCAAAGCCTATCCGAATACAGGATTTCACGAGCAGTACTTC. It translates to CASSKAYPNTGFHEQYF.

V gene TRBV2 combines with J gene TRBJ2-5; D might be TRBD2 (6 bases). The CDR3 runs to 13 residues. V was cut by 2 bases and J by 9 bases, with 13 bases left in between. Germline V gene lookup returns CDR1 SNHLY and CDR2 FYNNEI. The CDR3 bases are TGTGCCAGCAGTGAAACTCGTAGCGGACCCCAGTACTTC. The encoded protein is CASSETRSGPQYF. Drawing the rest from reference TRBV2 and TRBJ2-5, the complete variable domain is EPEVTQTPSHQVTQMGQEVILRCVPISNHLYFYWYRQILGQKVEFLVSFYNNEISEKSEIFDDQFSVERPDGSNFTLKIRSTKLEDSAMYFCASSETRSGPQYFGPGTRLLVL.

This clonotype was seen a handful of times. This rearrangement joins TRBV3-1 to TRBJ2-1; 8 bases are shared with TRBD1. Trimming took 1 base from V and 1 from J; bases not matched to a gene: 3. In germline, CDR1 is LGHDT, CDR2 YNNKEL (reference sequence). The CDR3 contains 16 residues. The CDR3: CASSQGTGRSYNEQFF. CDR3 coding DNA: TGTGCCAGCAGCCAAGGGACAGGGCGGTCCTACAATGAGCAGTTCTTC.

V and J are TRBV5-6 and TRBJ2-7; TRBD2 might be the D (6 bases). The germline gives CDR1 SGHDT, CDR2 YYEEEE. The CDR3 extends over 15 amino acids. The V end was cut by 0 bases, the J end by 3 bases, with 13 bases between. The CDR3 is CASSLGRDPYYEQYF. As DNA, the CDR3 is TGTGCCAGCAGCTTGGGGAGGGACCCATACTACGAGCAGTACTTC.

This clonotype was counted a few times. The V and J genes are TRBV15 and TRBJ2-1; no clear D. This CDR3 has 18 amino acids. The V end was cut by 0 bases, the J end by 6 bases, with 21 bases between. Germline V CDR1 and CDR2: LNHNV, YYDKDF (reference sequence). CDR3 sequence: CATSRDLASPATRNEQFF. The CDR3 region has the DNA TGTGCCACCAGCAGAGATCTTGCCAGCCCCGCAACCCGCAATGAGCAGTTCTTC.

V usage is TRBV6-5 and J usage is TRBJ1-4; 9 bases agree with TRBD1. The V gene's germline CDR1 is MNHEY and CDR2 SVGAGI. The J segment lost 8 bases and the V segment lost 5 bases, leaving 6 bases of the junction unmatched. The CDR3 covers 14 residues. The CDR3 DNA reads TGTGCCAGCAGTGAGACAGGGGGAAGGGAAAAACTGTTTTTT. This gives the protein CASSETGGREKLFF.

This sequence joins TRBV6-2 or TRBV6-3 and TRBJ2-7; TRBD1 matches at 7 bases. This CDR3 is 15 amino acids long. In germline, CDR1 is MNHEY, CDR2 SVGEGT. Trimming at V came to 5 bases and at J to 2 bases, leaving 9 bases not matched to a gene. CDR3 residues: CASSPDRDSTYEQYF. The CDR3 DNA reads TGTGCCAGCAGTCCGGACCGGGACAGCACCTACGAGCAGTACTTC.

This chain connects TRBV7-9 to TRBJ2-1; no clear D gene. V was pared by 3 bases and J by 9 bases, with 6 bases between. The CDR3 is 11 residues long. Germline loops: CDR1 SEHNR, CDR2 FQNEAQ (reference sequence). The CDR3 nucleotides are TGTGCCAGCAGCTTCGCAGTTGAGCAGTTCTTC. Translation gives CASSFAVEQFF.

The genes are TRBV7-6 and TRBJ2-3; 9 bases map to TRBD1. The CDR3 covers 15 residues. V lost 5 bases and J lost 4; bases outside the gene matches: 7. Germline lookup yields CDR1 SGHVS and CDR2 FNYEAQ. The chain's CDR3 is CASSETGQGSDTQYF. The CDR3 DNA reads TGTGCCAGCAGCGAAACGGGACAGGGTTCAGATACGCAGTATTTT.

As for this clonotype: With a much larger clone just one base away, this may be a read error. This chain joins TRBV27 and TRBJ1-5, with 7 bases matching TRBD1. This CDR3 is 15 amino acids long. The V and J ends lost 2 bases and 7 bases, in that order; junction bases with no gene match: 8. Per the germline V gene, CDR1 is MNHEY and CDR2 is SMNVEV (reference sequence). CDR3 in amino acids: CASSLIWTGSQPQHF. Written as DNA, the CDR3 is TGTGCCAGCAGTTTAATTTGGACAGGAAGCCAGCCCCAGCATTTT.

The chain uses TRBV20-1 and TRBJ2-1; TRBD1 matches at 9 bases. This CDR3 has 15 amino acids. After removal of 6 bases from V and 3 bases from J, the junction contained 9 bases not matched to a gene. Germline CDR1 is DFQATT and CDR2 is SNEGSKA (reference sequence). DNA of the CDR3: TGCAGTGCCTTCTTGGGGACAGGGCTCTACAATGAGCAGTTCTTC. It yields the protein CSAFLGTGLYNEQFF.

The chain is built from TRBV4-2 and TRBJ2-7; 10 nucleotides line up with TRBD2. This CDR3 is 16 amino acids long. The germline gives CDR1 LGHNA, CDR2 YNFKEQ. V dropped 0 bases and J dropped 2; count of bases not matched to a gene: 4. The CDR3 protein is CASSQDRSGRAYEQYF. The DNA of the CDR3 is TGTGCCAGCAGCCAAGATAGGAGCGGGAGGGCCTACGAGCAGTACTTC.

This clonotype was observed a few times. The gene calls are TRBV4-2 and TRBJ2-1, with D maybe TRBD1 (6 bases). The CDR3 consists of 13 residues. Trimming shortened V by 5 bases and J by 9 bases, and 14 bases separated the two germline ends. Germline lookup yields CDR1 LGHNA and CDR2 YNFKEQ. In DNA, the CDR3 is TGTGCCAGCAGCATATTACAGGGCGGTGAGCAGTTCTTC. Protein: CASSILQGGEQFF.

The chain recombines TRBV6-5 with TRBJ1-6, with D perhaps matching TRBD1 (5 bases). Germline V gene lookup returns CDR1 MNHEY and CDR2 SVGAGI. Trimming took off 5 bases at V and 4 bases at J, with 15 bases between the two ends. The CDR3 has 16 amino acids. The CDR3 region is CASSPGTEDYNSPLHF. CDR3 bases: TGTGCCAGCAGTCCCGGGACGGAGGATTATAATTCACCCCTCCACTTT.

The CDR3: CASSLQGAFDVTNEKLFF. The CDR3, as DNA: TGTGCCAGCAGTTTACAGGGGGCGTTTGATGTGACTAATGAAAAACTGTTTTTT. The V gene is TRBV6-2 or TRBV6-3, the J gene TRBJ1-4; 9 bases fit TRBD1. CDR3 length: 18 residues. CDR1 is MNHEY and CDR2 is SVGEGT in the germline V gene. Trimming removed 4 bases from V and 2 bases from J; junction bases left unmatched: 11.

The sample holds many counts of this clonotype. The genes are TRBV5-1 and TRBJ2-7; 10 bases align to TRBD2. J lost 3 bases, V lost 1 base, and 1 base had no gene match. Germline-derived CDR1 and CDR2 are SGHRS and YFSETQ. The CDR3 is 14 residues long. The CDR3 nucleotides are TGCGCCAGCAGCTTGCGGACTAGCGGCTACGAGCAGTACTTC. This codes for CASSLRTSGYEQYF.

This clonotype was recorded a few times. The rearrangement joins TRBV12-3 or TRBV12-4 to TRBJ2-5; TRBD1 agrees at 11 bases. Losses at the gene ends were 6 bases for V and 5 bases for J; bases not matched to a gene: 5. The CDR3 has 14 residues. The CDR3 region has the DNA TGTGCCAGCAGCGGGACAGGGGGAGGGGAGACCCAGTACTTC. It codes for CASSGTGGGETQYF.

This sequence joins TRBV29-1 and TRBJ2-1, with a tentative D call TRBD2 (5 bases). Matching the DNA end better, TRBJ2-7 makes the J call doubtful. The CDR3 spans 16 residues. Germline V CDR1 and CDR2: SQVTM, ANQGSEA. The CDR3 reads CSVESPQRSSYNEQYF. The CDR3 DNA follows: TGCAGCGTTGAATCCCCCCAGCGGAGCTCCTACAATGAGCAGTACTTC.